The 10 T cell receptor beta chains below were found in one sample sequenced in a study of blood T cells in healthy people across ages. Primers used in a second PCR of about 7 to 12 cycles were a sample-barcoded 5' primer and a J-beta primer mix. From the 5' RACE reads, TCRdb called clonotypes with MiXCR, one entry per CDR3 protein. Here the sample spans 1.5 million to 2 million distinct CDR3 sequences, around 35% being singletons. The sequenced sample consisted of blood. These receptor sequences come from a woman aged 25 to 39 in good health.

Note on this clonotype: A single base separates this from a much larger clone, so it may be a read error. This chain links TRBV7-2 with TRBJ2-4; 9 bases match TRBD2. The end of the DNA fits TRBJ2-7 better, so the J call may be wrong. This CDR3 comprises 14 residues. Germline-derived CDR1 and CDR2 are SGHTA and FQGNSA. The CDR3 is CASSFRLAACEQYF. Here the CDR3 DNA reads TGTGCCAGCAGCTTCCGACTAGCGGCCTGCGAGCAGTACTTC.

This clonotype has a handful of counts. This rearrangement joins TRBV4-1 to TRBJ1-1; 9 positions agree with TRBD1. CDR3 size: 20 residues. Trimming took 2 bases from V and 0 from J; bases not matched to a gene: 16. Germline V gene sequence: CDR1 MGHRA, CDR2 YSYEKL. CDR3 in amino acids: CASSQKRPTGGYYLNTEAFF. The CDR3 DNA reads TGCGCCAGCAGCCAAAAACGGCCGACAGGGGGTTATTACTTGAACACTGAAGCTTTCTTT.

This chain links TRBV12-3 or TRBV12-4 with TRBJ2-7, with TRBD1 matching 9 bases. With V trimmed by 5 bases and J by 0 bases, 8 bases remained unmatched. CDR3 length: 16 amino acids. This chain's CDR3 is CASSPPGQGFSYEQYF. CDR3 bases: TGTGCCAGCAGTCCCCCGGGACAGGGTTTCTCCTACGAGCAGTACTTC.

Only a few counts were recorded for this clonotype. The gene calls are TRBV4-1 and TRBJ1-1; no reliable D call. V was clipped by 6 bases and J by 1 base, with 6 bases between them. Germline CDR1 and CDR2: MGHRA and YSYEKL. This CDR3 is built from 12 residues. For the CDR3, the DNA is TGCGCCAGCAGTACTCGGAACACTGAAGCTTTCTTT. As protein: CASSTRNTEAFF.

This clonotype was found a few times. The chain employs TRBV6-1 and TRBJ1-2; a weak D match, TRBD1 (5 bases). CDR3 size: 17 residues. Germline V gene sequence: CDR1 MNHNS, CDR2 SASEGT. V was cut by 0 bases and J by 7 bases, with 21 bases left in between. DNA of the CDR3: TGTGCCAGCAGTGAAGCGCTTCCGAAAGGGGTTGGTTTTGGCTACACCTTC. Its translation is CASSEALPKGVGFGYTF.

The chain joins TRBV2 to TRBJ2-5; 7 positions agree with TRBD2. CDR1 SNHLY and CDR2 FYNNEI come from the germline V gene. The J segment lost 11 bases and the V segment lost 3 bases, leaving 3 bases of the junction unmatched. The CDR3 runs 11 residues. The CDR3: CASSDMGGQYF. The CDR3 DNA sequence: TGTGCCAGCAGTGACATGGGGGGGCAGTACTTC.

The chain uses TRBV6-1 and TRBJ2-1; 8 nucleotides match TRBD2. This CDR3 region has 14 residues. V lost 2 bases and J lost 7; bases outside the gene matches: 4. Germline values: CDR1 MNHNS, CDR2 SASEGT. CDR3 sequence: CASSEYTSGNEQFF. For the CDR3, the DNA is TGTGCCAGCAGTGAATATACTAGCGGAAATGAGCAGTTCTTC.

The V gene is TRBV9, the J gene TRBJ1-2, with a tentative D call TRBD1 (5 bases). The CDR3 is 12 amino acids. CDR1 and CDR2 (germline): SGDLS, YYNGEE. V was clipped by 6 bases and J by 5 bases, with 11 bases between them. The DNA of the CDR3 is TGTGCCAGCAAAGGGACGCAGTATGGCTACACCTTC. This translates into CASKGTQYGYTF.

The sample holds a few counts of this clonotype. V gene TRBV18 combines with J gene TRBJ2-5; 7 bases are a match to TRBD2. This CDR3 has 17 residues. Trimming at V came to 0 bases and at J to 3 bases, leaving 10 bases not matched to a gene. Germline V gene data show CDR1 as KGHSH and CDR2 as LQKENI. The DNA for the CDR3 is TGTGCCAGCTCACCACCTTCGCGGGGGAGCTTCGAAGAGACCCAGTACTTC. Protein product: CASSPPSRGSFEETQYF.

In its sample, this clonotype was seen a few times. The chain has TRBV7-9 and TRBJ1-1, with TRBD1 matching 7 bases. CDR3 size: 16 residues. Looked up from germline, CDR1 is SEHNR and CDR2 is FQNEAQ (reference sequence). After removal of 5 bases from V and 0 bases from J, the junction contained 9 bases not matched to a gene. This CDR3 is CASSQQHGTVNTEAFF. The DNA for the CDR3 is TGTGCCAGCAGCCAACAGCATGGGACAGTGAACACTGAAGCTTTCTTT. Drawing the rest from reference TRBV7-9 and TRBJ1-1, the complete variable domain is DTGVSQNPRHKITKRGQNVTFRCDPISEHNRLYWYRQTLGQGPEFLTYFQNEAQLEKSRLLSDRFSAERPKGSFSTLEIQRTEQGDSAMYLCASSQQHGTVNTEAFFGQGTRLTVV.